This T cell receptor (beta chain) appears in the sequencing data of a study of cytomegalovirus exposure and HLA in healthy donors. The overall study: Researchers previously reported finding 90 million to 130 million unique TCR beta sequences from 150 million to 200 million T cells.

Study observations and caveats: Confirmation was obtained in vitro that a few CMV-associated chains are specific for CMV antigens. Earlier analysis yielded a pattern in which most TCR beta V segments were productive about 87% or about 30% of the time. A link between a missense DCLRE1C variant and TCR beta V- and J-gene trimming emerged from a later analysis.

As regards this clone: As yet, its antigen is unknown.

The germline V gene encodes CDR1 KGHSY and CDR2 FQNENV. The CDR3 covers 12 residues. V gave up 2 bases and J gave up 3 bases, with 5 bases separating them. Use of 60 Vbeta and 13 Jbeta primers characterized the PCR. Clones were read by immunoSEQ multiplex PCR, and TCRdb kept only the in-frame ones, dropping some. The repertoire holds some 160,000 clones, with over 65% as singletons. The specimen sequenced was PBMCs. V usage is TRBV16 and J usage is TRBJ2-7; D unresolved. The receptor was derived from a middle-aged woman in good health and CMV-seronegative. CDR3 sequence reads: CASSQDNYEQYF. CDR3 coding DNA: TGTGCCAGCAGCCAAGACAACTACGAGCAGTACTTC.